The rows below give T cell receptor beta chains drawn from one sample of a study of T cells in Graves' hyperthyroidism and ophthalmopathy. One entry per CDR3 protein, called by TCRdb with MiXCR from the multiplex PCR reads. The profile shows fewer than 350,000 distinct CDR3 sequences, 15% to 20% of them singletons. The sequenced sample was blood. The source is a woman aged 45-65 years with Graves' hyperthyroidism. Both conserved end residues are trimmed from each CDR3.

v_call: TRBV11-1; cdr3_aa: ASKHQDPNTEAF
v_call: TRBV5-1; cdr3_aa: ASSLEGRTGANVLT
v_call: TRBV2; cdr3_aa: ASMRDTQY
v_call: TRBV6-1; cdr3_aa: ASSISGSSYNEQF
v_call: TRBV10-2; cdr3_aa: ASSVVRGSEAF
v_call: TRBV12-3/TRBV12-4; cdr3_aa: ASSARGGTEAF
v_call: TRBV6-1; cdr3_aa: ATHGSVSNAEAF
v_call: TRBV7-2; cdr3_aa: ASSRSAGMPDGYT
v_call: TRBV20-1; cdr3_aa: SAERGPAGQPQH
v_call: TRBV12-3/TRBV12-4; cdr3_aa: ASSPSGRTNEQF
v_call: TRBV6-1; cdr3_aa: ANSESRGSSYNSPLH
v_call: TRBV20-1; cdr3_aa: SARTGARGYGYT
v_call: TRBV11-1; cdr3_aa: ASSLDRHPSYNSPLH
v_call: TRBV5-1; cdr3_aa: ASSPGPRSTDTQY
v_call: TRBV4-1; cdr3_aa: ASSQGLAGGLQETQY
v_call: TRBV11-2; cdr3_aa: ASSHPRDRDNSPLH
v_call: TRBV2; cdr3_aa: ASSPDRTTNEKLF
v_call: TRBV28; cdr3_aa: ASSLQGGRNTEAF
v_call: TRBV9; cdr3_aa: ASSVVAVRGELF
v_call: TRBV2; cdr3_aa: ASSLKTEQF
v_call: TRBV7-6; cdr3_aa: ASSRLGDYQETQY
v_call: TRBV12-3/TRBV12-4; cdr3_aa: ASSPNLGTSGSMLTDTQY
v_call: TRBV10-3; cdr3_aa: AISGSSPLRGDEQF
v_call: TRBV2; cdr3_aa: ATSGLGSYNEQF
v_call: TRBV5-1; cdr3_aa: ASSYGDRVTDTQY
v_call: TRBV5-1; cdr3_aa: ASSFGFTSGNTIY
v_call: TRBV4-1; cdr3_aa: ASSQRIATGNTEAF
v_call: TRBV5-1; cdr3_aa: ASSWTPGDKTEAF
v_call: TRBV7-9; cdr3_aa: ASSLENREGYEQY
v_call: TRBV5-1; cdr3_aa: ASSLGGPSLDTQY
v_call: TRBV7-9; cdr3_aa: ASSLASPREYADTQY
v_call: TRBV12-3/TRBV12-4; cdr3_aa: ASSFWGQGGNEQF
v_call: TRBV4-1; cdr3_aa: ASSQGTGARRRDNYGYT
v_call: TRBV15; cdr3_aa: ATSRGGDSQETQY
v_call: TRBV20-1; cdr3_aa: SANEAGPYDTQY
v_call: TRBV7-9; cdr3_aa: ASSLLRSRPNEKLF